This record covers a single TCR beta chain. One junction end does not reproduce the germline sequence, and a read error may be involved. These data come from a study of blood T cell repertoires in COVID-19. Profiling relied on immunoSEQ multiplex PCR, and the TCRdb table lists in-frame clones only, not all of them. The sample records 150,000 to 200,000 clones, roughly nine tenths being singletons. CDR3 size: 16 residues. CDR1 SSHAT and CDR2 FNYEAQ come from the germline V gene (reference sequence). Sequencing was carried out using peripheral blood. The source is a woman in her 70s with acute or convalescent COVID-19. The chain links TRBV7-7 to TRBJ2-1; 11 bases line up with TRBD2. CDR3 nucleotides: TGTGCTAGCAGCCCACTAGCGGGAGCCACCTACAATGAGCAGTTCTTC. This codes for CASSPLAGATYNEQFF.